This paragraph covers one TCR beta chain sequence. Its antigen is unknown. Previously published methods and listed TCR primers were used for the bulk TCR libraries. TCRdb itself ran the PCR reads through MiXCR, one entry per CDR3 protein. The sample contains about 500,000 distinct CDR3 sequences, about 25% of which appear only once. Germline lookup yields CDR1 DFQATT and CDR2 SNEGSKA (reference sequence). This CDR3 has 14 amino acids. Trimming at V came to 3 bases and at J to 4 bases, leaving 5 bases not matched to a gene. This sample stems from a study of molecular identifiers for immune sequencing clone quantification. Points from the study as a whole: Effector cells kept over 99% of their molecules in clones above 20 RNA copies, while naive cells kept under 1% there.

Between roughly 17,000 and 1,000,000 sorted cells, with 10%, 30% or 50% RNA, yielded naive CD8 libraries. The sequence derives from a human donor in good health. Some libraries in this study had Jurkat cell RNA spiked in. The chain employs TRBV20-1 and TRBJ2-7; TRBD2 aligns across 11 bases. The specimen sequenced was naive CD8+ T cells from blood, with Jurkat cell RNA spiked in. Noted subset: FACS-sorted CD8+CD4-CCR7+CD45RA+ naive T cells. This CDR3 reads CSARATSGKYEQYF. CDR3 in DNA: TGCAGTGCTAGGGCGACTAGCGGGAAGTACGAGCAGTACTTC.